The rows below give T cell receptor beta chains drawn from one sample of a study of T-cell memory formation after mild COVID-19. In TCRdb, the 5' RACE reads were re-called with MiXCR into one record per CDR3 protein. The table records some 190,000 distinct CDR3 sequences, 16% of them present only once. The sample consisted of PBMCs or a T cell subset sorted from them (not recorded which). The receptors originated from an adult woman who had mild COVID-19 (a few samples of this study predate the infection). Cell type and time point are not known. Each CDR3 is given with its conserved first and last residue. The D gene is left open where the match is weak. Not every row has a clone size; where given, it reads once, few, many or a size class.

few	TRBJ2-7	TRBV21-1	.	TGTGCCAGCAGAGCCGGGACTAGCGTTTCCGAGCAGTACTTC	CASRAGTSVSEQYF
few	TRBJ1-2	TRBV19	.	TGTGCCAGTAGTATAACCTCGGACTATGGCTACACCTTC	CASSITSDYGYTF
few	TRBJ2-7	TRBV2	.	TGTGCCAGCAGTGCCGGGATGAAGACCTACGAGCAGTACTTC	CASSAGMKTYEQYF
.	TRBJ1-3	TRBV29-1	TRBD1	TGCAGCGTTGGGGACAGGGGGCTTTTCGTATCTGGAAACACCATATATTTT	CSVGDRGLFVSGNTIYF
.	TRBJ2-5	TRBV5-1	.	TGCGCCAGCCGGAACCCAGGACGTACGGAGACCCAGTACTTC	CASRNPGRTETQYF
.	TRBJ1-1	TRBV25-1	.	TGTGCCAGCAGTGAATATCGTAAGGGCAGTGAAGCTTTCTTT	CASSEYRKGSEAFF
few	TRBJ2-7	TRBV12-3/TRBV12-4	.	TGTGCCAGCAGTATAATGACAGGCTACGAGCAGTACTTC	CASSIMTGYEQYF
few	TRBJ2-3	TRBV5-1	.	TGCGCCAGCAGCGGGCAGGGCGTCGATACGCAGTATTTT	CASSGQGVDTQYF
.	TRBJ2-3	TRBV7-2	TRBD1	TGTGCCAGCAGCTCTGCCGGGACAGCGATCGATACGCAGTATTTT	CASSSAGTAIDTQYF
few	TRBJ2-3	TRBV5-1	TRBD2	TGCGCCAGCAGCTTAACGCCGGGACTAGCGGGGGGACGCACAGATACGCAGTATTTT	CASSLTPGLAGGRTDTQYF
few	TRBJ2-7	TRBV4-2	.	TGTGCCAGCAGCCAAGATCCACGACAGGTGAGCTCCTACGAGCAGTACTTC	CASSQDPRQVSSYEQYF
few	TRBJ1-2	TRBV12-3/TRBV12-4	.	TGTGCCAGCAGTTTAGCCGGGACCAACTATGGCTACACCTTC	CASSLAGTNYGYTF
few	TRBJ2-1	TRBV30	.	TGTGCCTGGAGCCAACAGGGCTATGAGCAGTTCTTC	CAWSQQGYEQFF
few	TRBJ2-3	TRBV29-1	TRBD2	TGCAGCGTTGCCAGCGGGGCTAGCACAGATACGCAGTATTTT	CSVASGASTDTQYF
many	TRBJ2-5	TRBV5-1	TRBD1	TGCGCCAGCAGCGTGACAGGGGGAGAGGAGACCCAGTACTTC	CASSVTGGEETQYF
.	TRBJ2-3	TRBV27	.	TGTGCCAGCAGTCTACGGGGGGCGCTCACAGATACGCAGTATTTT	CASSLRGALTDTQYF
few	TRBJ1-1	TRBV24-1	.	TGTGCCACCCCGCGACCGCCGAACACTGAAGCTTTCTTT	CATPRPPNTEAFF
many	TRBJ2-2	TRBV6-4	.	TGTGCCAGCAGCCCAACGCCGGGCACCGGGGAGCTGTTTTTT	CASSPTPGTGELFF
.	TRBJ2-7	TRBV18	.	TGTGCCAGCTCACCGGCAGGGACGGACGAGCAGTACTTC	CASSPAGTDEQYF
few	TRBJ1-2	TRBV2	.	TGTGCCAGCAGTGAATTCTGGGTGGTACGTGGCTACACCTTC	CASSEFWVVRGYTF
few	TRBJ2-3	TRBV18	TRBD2	TGTGCCAGCTCGCCGTCAGTCCTCGCGGGAGGCTCCACAGATACGCAGTATTTT	CASSPSVLAGGSTDTQYF
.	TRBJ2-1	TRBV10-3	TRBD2	TGTGCCATCAGTGGGGCTAGCGGGGGGCTAAATGAGCAGTTCTTC	CAISGASGGLNEQFF
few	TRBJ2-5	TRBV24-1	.	TGTGCCACCAGTAGAGGGGGGGCTATGGAGACCCAGTACTTC	CATSRGGAMETQYF
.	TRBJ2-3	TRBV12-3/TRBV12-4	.	TGTGCCAGCACTACCGTTCAAGATACGCAGTATTTT	CASTTVQDTQYF
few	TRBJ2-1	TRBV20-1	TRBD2	TGCAGTGCTAGCACTAGCGGGGGGGTAGGTGAGCAGTTCTTC	CSASTSGGVGEQFF
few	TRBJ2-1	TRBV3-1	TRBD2	TGTGCCAGCGGTCGGGGCGGGAGATCGAATGAGCAGTTCTTC	CASGRGGRSNEQFF
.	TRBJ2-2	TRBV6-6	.	TGTGCCAGCAGACGATTGGGCGGGGAGCTGTTTTTT	CASRRLGGELFF
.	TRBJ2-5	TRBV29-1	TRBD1	TGCAGCGGAGGCCGGGGACAGGGAAAGACCCAGTACTTC	CSGGRGQGKTQYF
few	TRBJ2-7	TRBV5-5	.	TGTGCCAGCAGCTTGGCCAGGGGGGTCTCCTACGAGCAGTACTTC	CASSLARGVSYEQYF